What follows describes a single TCR beta chain. What it binds is unknown. This specimen comes from a study of T cell repertoires in cytomegalovirus infection. Across the study: Indicated by public TCR beta signatures were CMV infection and matching HLA type. Study-level results: Carriage of CMV together with the relevant HLA was identifiable through cumulative public TCR beta family frequency. The study found HLA-C-restricted CMV-specific TCR beta clonotypes dominating the ex vivo response.

TCRdb used MiXCR to reprocess the reads, holding one entry per CDR3 protein. The table has more than 650,000 distinct CDR3 sequences, 35% seen once. The germline V gene encodes CDR1 SNHLY and CDR2 FYNNEI. V was pared by 2 bases and J by 4 bases, with 14 bases between. The CDR3 spans 16 residues. The chain is built from TRBV2 and TRBJ2-2; D is tentatively TRBD1 or TRBD2 (5 bases each). Sequenced input: PBMCs. The TCR was taken from a human donor in good health (CMV status not recorded). Some clones in this sample may be carry-over from other donors' samples. The CDR3 region has the DNA TGTGCCAGCAGTGAACGGGGACGTACGGTCACCGGGGAGCTGTTTTTT. This sequence encodes CASSERGRTVTGELFF.